These 14 T cell receptor beta chains came from one sample sequenced in a study of T cell repertoires in cytomegalovirus infection. The antigens for these receptors are not known. A single record per CDR3 protein comes from TCRdb applying MiXCR to the reads. The sample gives about 920,000 distinct CDR3 sequences, approximately 32% of which show up once; about an eighth is in the top ten. The sample in question was cultured CD8+ T cells from PBMCs, obtained from culture after CMV antigen stimulation. These receptors all come from a human donor in good health (CMV status not recorded). Some clones in this sample may be carry-over from other donors' samples.

V is TRBV4-1 and J is TRBJ1-1, with a weak D call TRBD1 (5 bases). V gave up 0 bases and J gave up 5 bases, with 13 bases separating them. The CDR3 is 15 amino acids. The germline V gene encodes CDR1 MGHRA and CDR2 YSYEKL. CDR3 nucleotide sequence: TGCGCCAGCAGCCAAGAGCGTGGGGGTGGGACTGAAGCTTTCTTT. Protein sequence: CASSQERGGGTEAFF.

The V gene is TRBV7-6, the J gene TRBJ1-6; tentative D call: TRBD1 (5 bases). The CDR3 runs to 17 residues. Trimming shortened V by 4 bases and J by 0 bases, and 13 bases separated the two germline ends. The germline V gene encodes CDR1 SGHVS and CDR2 FNYEAQ. The CDR3 here is CASSSGTASSYNSPLHF. The DNA for the CDR3 is TGTGCCAGCAGCTCAGGGACCGCCAGCTCCTATAATTCACCCCTCCACTTT.

This clonotype has only a few counts. This chain links TRBV12-3 or TRBV12-4 with TRBJ2-1, with TRBD2 matching over 11 bases. The length of the CDR3 is 17 residues. J was trimmed by 1 base and V by 3 bases; bases with no gene match: 5. CDR3 in DNA: TGTGCCAGCAGTTTCCCGCTAGCGGGGGGTTCCTACAATGAGCAGTTCTTC. Translating it yields CASSFPLAGGSYNEQFF.

In its sample, this clonotype was seen a few times. V gene TRBV12-3 or TRBV12-4 combines with J gene TRBJ2-7; the D gene is possibly TRBD2 (6 bases). Trimming stripped 6 bases from V and 5 bases from J, with 11 bases between. The CDR3 contains 12 residues. CDR3 in DNA: TGTGCCAGCAGCAATGGGGGGAACGAGCAGTACGTC. Protein sequence: CASSNGGNEQYV.

This clonotype was picked up a small number of times. The rearrangement uses TRBV4-2 and TRBJ2-7; 7 positions agree with TRBD1. J lost 3 bases, V lost 0 bases, and 8 bases had no gene match. This CDR3 spans 16 amino acids. CDR1 and CDR2 (germline): LGHNA, YNFKEQ. The CDR3 DNA reads TGTGCCAGCAGCCAAGATCCCCTGGACAGGTTCTACGAGCAGTACTTC. Its translation: CASSQDPLDRFYEQYF.

The V call is TRBV18, the J call TRBJ1-5, with D perhaps TRBD1 (5 bases). Germline assignment: CDR1 KGHSH and CDR2 LQKENI. The CDR3 is 14 residues long. V lost 2 bases and J 7 bases, leaving 12 bases between the germline ends. For the CDR3, the DNA is TGTGCCAGCTCACCAGCGGCGAGGGGACAGCCCCAGCATTTT. Its translation: CASSPAARGQPQHF.

This clonotype was counted once. The J gene is TRBJ2-1, the V gene TRBV27; TRBD2 matches 10 bases. The CDR3 contains 16 residues. The junction had 9 bases not matched to a gene; V was cut back by 2 bases and J by 8 bases. CDR1 and CDR2 (germline): MNHEY, SMNVEV (reference sequence). The CDR3 DNA reads as TGTGCCAGCAGTTTACCTAAGCGGGGGGGCCAGCATGAGCAGTTCTTC. Amino acid sequence: CASSLPKRGGQHEQFF.

The chain uses TRBV10-3 and TRBJ2-3; the D gene is possibly TRBD2 (6 bases). The V end lost 4 bases, the J end lost 5 bases, and 10 bases lay between the germline ends. The CDR3 totals 13 residues. Germline loops: CDR1 ENHRY, CDR2 SYGVKD. The CDR3 region is CAISGGVGDTQYF. CDR3 DNA sequence: TGTGCCATCAGTGGGGGGGTGGGAGATACGCAGTATTTT.

The rearrangement joins TRBV12-3 or TRBV12-4 to TRBJ2-2; 7 bases agree with TRBD1. The CDR3 spans 16 residues. J gave up 4 bases and V 6 bases, and 11 bases lay outside the gene matches. The CDR3 DNA reads TGTGCCAGCAGGGATCCGGGACAGCACCTCACCGGGGAGCTGTTTTTT. Translating gives CASRDPGQHLTGELFF.

The table lists this clonotype with a count of one. This rearrangement joins TRBV6-5 to TRBJ2-1, with TRBD1 identical over 7 bases. Germline assignment: CDR1 MNHEY and CDR2 SVGAGI. J lost 8 bases, V lost 0 bases, and 7 bases had no gene match. This CDR3 is 15 amino acids long. CDR3 amino acids: CASSYSIQGWDEQFF. CDR3 nucleotide sequence: TGTGCCAGCAGTTACTCGATACAGGGGTGGGATGAGCAGTTCTTC.

This clonotype showed up just once. This sequence joins TRBV12-3 or TRBV12-4 and TRBJ2-7; a weak D match, TRBD1 (5 bases). CDR3 length equals 12 residues. The CDR3: CANSLDSYEQYV. The CDR3 coding sequence is TGTGCCAACAGTTTAGACAGCTACGAGCAGTACGTC.

This rearrangement joins TRBV19 to TRBJ1-2, with 7 nucleotides matching TRBD1. The CDR3 loop spans 17 amino acids. The V gene end was trimmed by 2 bases and the J gene end by 2 bases; junction bases not matched to a gene: 11. Germline-derived CDR1 and CDR2 are LNHDA and SQIVND (reference sequence). The CDR3 spells CASSIRNPGQRNYGYTF. For the CDR3, the DNA is TGTGCCAGTAGTATACGGAACCCGGGACAGCGAAACTATGGCTACACCTTC.

The chain carries TRBV7-4 and TRBJ1-5; no firm D call. The V end was cut by 5 bases, the J end by 2 bases, with 7 bases between. Germline lookup yields CDR1 SGHVT and CDR2 SQSDAQ. This CDR3 spans 13 amino acids. The CDR3 nucleotides read TGTGCCAGCAGCACCTCGGGCAATCAGCCCCAGCATTTT. Translation gives CASSTSGNQPQHF.

The chain combines TRBV6-2 or TRBV6-3 with TRBJ2-1, with 7 bases lining up with TRBD2. V trimming: 8 bases; J trimming: 9 bases; junction bases outside the gene matches: 4. Germline-derived CDR1 and CDR2 are MNHEY and SVGEGT. CDR3 size: 11 residues. CDR3 residues: CASWGGSEQFF. CDR3 bases: TGTGCCAGCTGGGGCGGGAGTGAGCAGTTCTTC.